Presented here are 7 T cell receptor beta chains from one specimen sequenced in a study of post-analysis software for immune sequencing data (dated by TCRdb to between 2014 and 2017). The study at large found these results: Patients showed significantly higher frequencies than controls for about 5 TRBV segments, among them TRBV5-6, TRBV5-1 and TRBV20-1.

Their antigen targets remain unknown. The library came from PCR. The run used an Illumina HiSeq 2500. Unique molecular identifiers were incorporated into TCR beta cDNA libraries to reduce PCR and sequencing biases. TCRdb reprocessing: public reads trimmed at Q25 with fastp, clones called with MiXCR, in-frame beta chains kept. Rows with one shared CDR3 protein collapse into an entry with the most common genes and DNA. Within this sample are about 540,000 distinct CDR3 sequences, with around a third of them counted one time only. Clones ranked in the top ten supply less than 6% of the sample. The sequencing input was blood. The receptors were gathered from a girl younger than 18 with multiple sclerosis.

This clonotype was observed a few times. The CDR3 loop reads CASSQPAGYTEAFF. CDR3 coding DNA: TGCGCCAGCAGCCAACCGGCCGGGTACACTGAAGCTTTCTTT. The V and J genes are TRBV4-1 and TRBJ1-1; unclear D gene. Trimming cost V 2 bases and J 3 bases, with 10 bases left between them. The CDR3 is 14 amino acids. Germline assignment: CDR1 MGHRA and CDR2 YSYEKL.

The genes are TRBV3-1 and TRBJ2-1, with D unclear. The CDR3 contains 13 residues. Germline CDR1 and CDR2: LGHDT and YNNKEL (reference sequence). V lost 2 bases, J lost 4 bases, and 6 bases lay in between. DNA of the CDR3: TGTGCCAGCAGCCAAATACTGTACAATGAGCAGTTCTTC. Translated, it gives CASSQILYNEQFF.

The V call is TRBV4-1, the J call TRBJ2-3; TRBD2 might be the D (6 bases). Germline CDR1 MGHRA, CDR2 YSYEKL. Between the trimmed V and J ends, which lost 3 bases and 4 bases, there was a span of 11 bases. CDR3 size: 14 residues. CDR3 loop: CASSQGLTSDTQYF. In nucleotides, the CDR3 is TGCGCCAGCAGCCAGGGACTGACATCAGATACGCAGTATTTT.

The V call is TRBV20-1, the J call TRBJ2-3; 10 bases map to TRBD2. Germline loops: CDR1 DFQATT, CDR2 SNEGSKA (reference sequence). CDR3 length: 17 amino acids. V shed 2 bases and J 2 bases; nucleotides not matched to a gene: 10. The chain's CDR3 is CSARRPSGGSVTDTQYF. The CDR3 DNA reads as TGCAGTGCTAGAAGGCCTAGCGGGGGAAGTGTCACAGATACGCAGTATTTT.

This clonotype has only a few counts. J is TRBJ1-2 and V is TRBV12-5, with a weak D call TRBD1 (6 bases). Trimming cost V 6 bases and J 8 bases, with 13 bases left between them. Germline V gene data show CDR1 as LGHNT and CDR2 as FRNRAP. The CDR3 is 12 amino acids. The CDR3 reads CASGVGGGGYTF. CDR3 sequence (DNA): TGTGCTAGTGGAGTCGGGGGCGGCGGCTACACCTTC.

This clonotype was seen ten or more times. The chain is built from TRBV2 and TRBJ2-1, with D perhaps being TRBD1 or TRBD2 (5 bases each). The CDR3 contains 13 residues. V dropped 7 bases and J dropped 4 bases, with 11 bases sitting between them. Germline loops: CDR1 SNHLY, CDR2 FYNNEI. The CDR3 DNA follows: TGTGCCAGCATAGCGAAGGGGTACAATGAGCAGTTCTTC. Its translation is CASIAKGYNEQFF.

The CDR3 coding sequence is TGCGCCAGCAGCTCAGGGTCCGCAGATACGCAGTATTTT. Translating gives CASSSGSADTQYF. The chain carries TRBV4-1 and TRBJ2-3, with D perhaps TRBD1 (5 bases). CDR3 length equals 13 residues. The ends were cut back, 5 bases at V and 4 bases at J, with 10 bases in the middle. CDR1 is MGHRA, CDR2 YSYEKL, per germline.